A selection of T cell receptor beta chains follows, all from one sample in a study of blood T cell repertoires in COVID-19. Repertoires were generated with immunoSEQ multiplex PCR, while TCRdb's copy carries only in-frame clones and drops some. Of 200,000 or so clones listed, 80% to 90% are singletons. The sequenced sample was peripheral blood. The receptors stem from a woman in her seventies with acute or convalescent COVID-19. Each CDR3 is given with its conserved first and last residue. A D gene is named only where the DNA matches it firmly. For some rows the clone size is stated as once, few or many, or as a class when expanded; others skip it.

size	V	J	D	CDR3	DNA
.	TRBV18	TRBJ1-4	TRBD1	CASSGTATNEKLFF	TGTGCCAGCTCCGGGACAGCAACTAATGAAAAACTGTTTTTT
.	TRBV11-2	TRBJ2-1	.	CASSLNQGPYNEQFF	TGTGCCAGCAGCTTAAACCAGGGTCCTTACAATGAGCAGTTCTTC
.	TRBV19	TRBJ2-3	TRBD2	CASKAGDTSSTDTQYF	TGTGCCAGTAAAGCGGGGGACACCTCTAGCACAGATACGCAGTATTTT
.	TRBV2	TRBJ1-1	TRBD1	CASSVYRGPNTEAFF	TGTGCCAGCAGTGTCTATAGGGGGCCGAACACTGAAGCTTTCTTT
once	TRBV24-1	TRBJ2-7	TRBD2	CATSAGLAGGSHEQYF	TGTGCCACCAGTGCCGGACTAGCGGGAGGTAGCCACGAGCAGTACTTC
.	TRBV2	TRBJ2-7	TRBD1	CASSLRRQGAIWYF	TGTGCCAGCAGCCTCCGGAGACAGGGGGCAATTTGGTACTTC
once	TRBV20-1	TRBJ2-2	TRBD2	CSASTGGPGELFF	TGCAGTGCTAGTACGGGAGGGCCCGGGGAGCTGTTTTTT
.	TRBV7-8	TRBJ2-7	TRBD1	CASSPQGASRYEQYF	TGTGCCAGCAGCCCACAGGGGGCGAGTCGGTACGAGCAGTACTTC
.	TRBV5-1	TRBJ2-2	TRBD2	CASSSGLAGGPVTGELFF	TGCGCCAGCAGCTCAGGACTAGCGGGAGGGCCGGTCACCGGGGAGCTGTTTTTT
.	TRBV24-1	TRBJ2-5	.	CATSDLPPQETQYF	TGTGCCACCAGTGATTTGCCCCCACAAGAGACCCAGTACTTC
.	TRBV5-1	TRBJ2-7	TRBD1	CASSVDSTGTGTEQYF	TGCGCCAGCAGCGTAGATAGTACCGGGACAGGGACCGAGCAGTACTTC
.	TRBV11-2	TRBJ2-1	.	CASSLVGGAGGVVYIEQFF	TGTGCCAGCAGCTTAGTAGGAGGGGCCGGTGGAGTTGTTTACATTGAGCAGTTCTTC
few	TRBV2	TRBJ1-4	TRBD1	CASSDHSGTGGRKLFF	TGTGCCAGCAGTGATCATTCGGGGACAGGGGGCAGAAAACTGTTTTTT
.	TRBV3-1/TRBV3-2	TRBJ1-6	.	CASTILTGIDSPLHF	TGTGCCAGCACCATCTTAACAGGGATTGACTCACCCCTCCACTTT
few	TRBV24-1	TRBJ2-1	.	CATSDAGSLHNEQFF	TGTGCCACCAGTGACGCGGGGAGCCTCCATAATGAGCAGTTCTTC
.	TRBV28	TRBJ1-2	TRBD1	CASTLQGQGTGYTF	TGTGCCAGCACCCTTCAGGGACAGGGGACTGGCTACACCTTC
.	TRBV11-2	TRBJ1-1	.	CASSFNGDTEAFF	TGTGCCAGCAGCTTTAACGGAGACACTGAAGCTTTCTTT
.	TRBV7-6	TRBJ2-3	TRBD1	CASSLAQGAADTQYF	TGTGCCAGCAGCTTAGCCCAGGGGGCCGCAGATACGCAGTATTTT
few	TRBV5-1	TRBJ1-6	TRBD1	CASSFRGWNSPLHF	TGCGCCAGCAGCTTCAGGGGGTGGAATTCACCCCTCCACTTT
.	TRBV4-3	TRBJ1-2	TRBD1	CASSHGTGSGGYTF	TGCGCCAGCAGCCACGGGACAGGGAGCGGTGGCTACACCTTC
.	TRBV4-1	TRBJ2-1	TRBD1	CASSYLSGRGRPFSYNEQFF	TGCGCCAGCAGCTACCTCTCTGGCAGGGGGCGTCCTTTCTCCTACAATGAGCAGTTCTTC
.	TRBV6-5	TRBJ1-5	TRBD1	CASSYSNRGVNQPQHF	TGTGCCAGCAGTTACTCGAACAGGGGTGTTAATCAGCCCCAGCATTTT
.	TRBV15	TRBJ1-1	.	CATSALGGTEAFF	TGTGCCACCAGCGCCTTGGGGGGCACTGAAGCTTTCTTT
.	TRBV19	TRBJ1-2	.	CASSTLPFYGYTF	TGTGCCAGTAGTACCCTTCCGTTCTATGGCTACACCTTC
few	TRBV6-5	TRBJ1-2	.	CASSPRGGHGYTF	TGTGCCAGCAGCCCCCGGGGAGGCCATGGCTACACCTTC
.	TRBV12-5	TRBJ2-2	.	CASGPGLHANTGELFF	TGTGCTAGTGGTCCGGGACTTCACGCGAACACCGGGGAGCTGTTTTTT
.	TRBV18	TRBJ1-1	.	CASFRDSNTEAFF	TGTGCCAGCTTCCGGGACTCTAACACTGAAGCTTTCTTT
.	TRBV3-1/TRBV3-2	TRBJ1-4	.	CASSQRGLQEEKLFF	TGTGCCAGCAGCCAGCGGGGCCTTCAGGAGGAAAAACTGTTTTTT
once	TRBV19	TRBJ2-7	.	CASRANTPGEQYF	TGTGCCAGTAGGGCGAATACACCCGGGGAGCAGTACTTC
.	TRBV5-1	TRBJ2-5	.	CASSLVAGMGETQYF	TGCGCCAGCAGCTTGGTTGCGGGGATGGGAGAGACCCAGTACTTC
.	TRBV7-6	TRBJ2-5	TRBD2	CASSSRLAGGPEETQYF	TGTGCCAGCAGCTCGCGACTAGCGGGAGGGCCGGAAGAGACCCAGTACTTC
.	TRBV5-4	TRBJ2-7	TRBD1	CASSAGQGTYEQYF	TGTGCCAGCAGCGCAGGACAGGGCACCTACGAGCAGTACTTC
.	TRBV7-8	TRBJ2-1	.	CASSPPGNEQFF	TGTGCCAGCAGCCCCCCGGGCAATGAGCAGTTCTTC
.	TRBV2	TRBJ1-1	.	CATHGQLNTEAFF	TGTGCCACCCACGGACAGCTGAACACTGAAGCTTTCTTT
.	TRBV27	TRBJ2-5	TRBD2	CASSGWTGGGETQYF	TGTGCCAGCAGTGGGTGGACGGGAGGGGGAGAGACCCAGTACTTC
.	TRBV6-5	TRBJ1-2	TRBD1	CASSPGQGVTF	TGTGCCAGCAGTCCGGGACAGGGTGTCACCTTC
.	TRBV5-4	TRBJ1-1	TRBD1	CASSLRLQGGTEAFF	TGTGCCAGCAGCTTGAGGTTACAGGGGGGAACTGAAGCTTTCTTT
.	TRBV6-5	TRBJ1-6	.	CASSYGRGSPNSPLHF	TGTGCCAGCAGTTACGGGAGGGGAAGTCCCAATTCACCCCTCCACTTT
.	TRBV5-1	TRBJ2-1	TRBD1	CASSTGQGSYNEQFF	TGCGCCAGCAGCACGGGACAGGGGTCCTACAATGAGCAGTTCTTC
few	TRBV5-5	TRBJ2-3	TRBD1	CASSFRGPITDTQYF	TGTGCCAGCAGCTTCAGGGGGCCCATCACAGATACGCAGTATTTT
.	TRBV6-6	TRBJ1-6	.	CASSYSRAPLHF	TGTGCCAGCAGTTACAGCAGGGCACCCCTCCACTTT
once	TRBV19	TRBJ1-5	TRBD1	CASSAGDRGNNQPQHF	TGTGCCAGTAGTGCCGGGGACAGGGGTAACAATCAGCCCCAGCATTTT
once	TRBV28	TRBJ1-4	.	CASSLSGVEKLFF	TGTGCCAGCAGTTTATCAGGGGTAGAAAAACTGTTTTTT
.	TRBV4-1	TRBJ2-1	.	CASSQVSPRVSSYNEQFF	TGCGCCAGCAGCCAAGTCAGTCCCAGGGTAAGCTCCTACAATGAGCAGTTCTTC
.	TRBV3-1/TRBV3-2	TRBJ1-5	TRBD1	CASSLQGASNQPQHF	TGTGCCAGCAGCTTACAGGGGGCGAGCAATCAGCCCCAGCATTTT